The T cell receptor beta chain described here comes from a study of CD8 T cells in ankylosing spondylitis. The CDR3 runs to 16 residues. Germline V lookup: CDR1 SGHRS, CDR2 YFSETQ. V trimming: 4 bases; J trimming: 1 base; junction bases outside the gene matches: 8. In regard to this clonotype: What it recognizes is unknown.

Study conclusions and caveats: Within ankylosing spondylitis blood, a TCR beta motif made up of seven to nine highly homologous variants appeared to be characteristic.

Each CDR3 protein is one row after TCRdb ran MiXCR on the 5' RACE reads. This sample has around 540,000 distinct CDR3 sequences, with more than 9.5% found just once. The V gene is TRBV5-1, the J gene TRBJ2-7; 10 positions agree with TRBD1. The sequencing input was blood, either unsorted or a sorted T cell fraction (not recorded which). The receptor comes from a male donor with ankylosing spondylitis. CDR3 in amino acids: CASSPAGQGRSYEQYF. The DNA for the CDR3 is TGCGCCAGCAGCCCGGCGGGACAGGGGAGGTCCTACGAGCAGTACTTC.